This is a list of T cell receptor beta chains from one sample in a study of blood T cell repertoires in COVID-19. The method was immunoSEQ multiplex PCR; TCRdb's version includes in-frame clones alone and lacks a portion of them. This table has roughly 200,000 clones, roughly 82% appearing once. Sequences were obtained from peripheral blood. These receptors originate from a woman aged 60-70 years with COVID-19, enrolled during active disease. Both conserved end residues are part of each CDR3. The D gene is left open where the match is weak. The size field is filled for only some rows; it gives once, few, many or a size class.

abundance,v_gene,d_gene,j_gene,CDR3nt,CDR3aa
once,TRBV2,-,TRBJ1-5,TGTGCCAGCAGTGAAGGCGGGGAAGTGCAGCCCCAGCATTTT,CASSEGGEVQPQHF
-,TRBV29-1,TRBD1,TRBJ2-3,TGCAGCGTTGGACAGGGGGGTGCGACAGATACGCAGTATTTT,CSVGQGGATDTQYF
-,TRBV5-6,-,TRBJ2-1,TGTGCCAGCAGGGCGGGGCCAGCCCCTAGCTCCTACAATGAGCAGTTCTTC,CASRAGPAPSSYNEQFF
-,TRBV19,-,TRBJ1-4,TGTGCCAGTAGTATCCGAGCAGGGATCGAGGAAAAACTGTTTTTT,CASSIRAGIEEKLFF
-,TRBV5-1,-,TRBJ2-5,TGCGCCAGCAGCTTGGGGCAGATGGTTGAAGAGACCCAGTACTTC,CASSLGQMVEETQYF
-,TRBV9,TRBD2,TRBJ2-3,TGTGCCAGCAGCCCCCGACTAGCGGGAGGTGTAGATACGCAGTATTTT,CASSPRLAGGVDTQYF
-,TRBV12-5,TRBD1,TRBJ2-5,TGTGCTAGTGGCCACAGACAGGGACGGAAAGAGACCCAGTACTTC,CASGHRQGRKETQYF
-,TRBV11-2,-,TRBJ2-7,TGTGCCAGCAGCTTTAATACCTACGAGCAGTACTTC,CASSFNTYEQYF
-,TRBV5-1,-,TRBJ2-3,TGCGCCAGCAGCTTTAGCGAAAGCACAGATACGCAGTATTTT,CASSFSESTDTQYF
-,TRBV15,TRBD1,TRBJ1-1,TGTGCCACCAGCAGAGCTCCCAACAGGGGCTTGAACACTGAAGCTTTCTTT,CATSRAPNRGLNTEAFF
-,TRBV7-9,-,TRBJ1-4,TGTGCCAGCAGCTTAGCCTCTGACACAAACGAAAAACTGTTTTTT,CASSLASDTNEKLFF
-,TRBV5-8,-,TRBJ2-6,TGTGCCAGCTCCCCACGAGTCTCCGGGGCCAACGTCCTGACTTTC,CASSPRVSGANVLTF
-,TRBV5-4,TRBD2,TRBJ2-5,TGTGCCAGCAGCCCCCGGGGACTAGCGGGAGCTCAGGAGACCCAGTACTTC,CASSPRGLAGAQETQYF
few,TRBV5-1,-,TRBJ2-1,TGCGCCAGCAGCTTCCGGGATGCCCACAATGAGCAGTTCTTC,CASSFRDAHNEQFF
few,TRBV5-5,-,TRBJ1-1,TGTGCCAGCAGCTGGGGACAGAACACTGAAGCTTTCTTT,CASSWGQNTEAFF
-,TRBV19,-,TRBJ1-1,TGTGCCAGTAGTATTGGTGGACACTTTGAAGCTTTCTTT,CASSIGGHFEAFF
few,TRBV6-5,-,TRBJ2-3,TGTGCCAGCAAGAACGGGGGTACAGATACGCAGTATTTT,CASKNGGTDTQYF
-,TRBV9,-,TRBJ2-3,TGTGCCAGCAGCAGACCTGGGGGACTCACAGATACGCAGTATTTT,CASSRPGGLTDTQYF
-,TRBV23-1,-,TRBJ2-3,TGCGCCAGCAGCAGAGGTCAGCTCAGAGATACGCAGTATTTT,CASSRGQLRDTQYF
-,TRBV11-2,-,TRBJ1-1,TGTGCCAGCAGCTATGAGGGCCTAACAGCGGGCACTGAAGCTTTCTTT,CASSYEGLTAGTEAFF
once,TRBV2,TRBD2,TRBJ2-2,TGTGCCAGCAGTGAGGAAGGACTAGCGGGGGGGAACACCGGGGAGCTGTTTTTT,CASSEEGLAGGNTGELFF
-,TRBV7-9,TRBD1,TRBJ1-2,TGTGCCAGCAGCCCTTTGGGACAGGCGACAGATGGCTACACCTTC,CASSPLGQATDGYTF
-,TRBV6-4,-,TRBJ1-2,TGTGCCAGCAGTGGACATCATGGCTACACCTTC,CASSGHHGYTF
-,TRBV4-2,-,TRBJ2-1,TGTGCCAGCAGTCTACGGGGTATGGCAGGCGAAGATGAGCAGTTCTTC,CASSLRGMAGEDEQFF
-,TRBV7-2,TRBD2,TRBJ2-1,TGTGCCAGCAGCTTACCTAGCGGAGCAAGCGATGAGCAGTTCTTC,CASSLPSGASDEQFF
-,TRBV18,-,TRBJ2-6,TGTGCCAGCTCCACCCTACAGGCTGGGGCCAACGTCCTGACTTTC,CASSTLQAGANVLTF
-,TRBV5-4,-,TRBJ2-7,TGTGCCAGCAGCTTCGGTGAGCGGGCCTACGAGCAGTACTTC,CASSFGERAYEQYF
-,TRBV28,TRBD2,TRBJ2-7,TGTGCCAGCAGTTCTCCCCAAAGCGGGGGAAGCTACGAGCAGTACTTC,CASSSPQSGGSYEQYF
-,TRBV19,TRBD1,TRBJ1-2,TGTGCCAGTAGTCTCACCGGGACAGGGAAATACTACACCTTC,CASSLTGTGKYYTF
-,TRBV5-1,-,TRBJ1-1,TGCGCCAGCAGCTTGGACAATGGGAACACTGAAGCTTTCTTT,CASSLDNGNTEAFF
few,TRBV15,-,TRBJ1-4,TGTGCCACCAGCAGAGAACTGTTGGGGGGAAAACTGTTTTTT,CATSRELLGGKLFF
few,TRBV19,-,TRBJ1-1,TGTGCCAGTAGTACGCACCAGGGATACCAGGGAGCTTTCTTT,CASSTHQGYQGAFF
-,TRBV27,-,TRBJ1-2,TGTGCCAGCAGTGCCGCCAGTCGATATGGCTACACCTTC,CASSAASRYGYTF
-,TRBV6-1,-,TRBJ1-5,TGTGCCAGCAGTGAATATCCTCAGCCCCAGCATTTT,CASSEYPQPQHF
-,TRBV12-3/TRBV12-4,-,TRBJ1-2,TGTGCCAGCAGTTCCCCCCTCGTGTATGGCTACACCTTC,CASSSPLVYGYTF
few,TRBV16,-,TRBJ2-1,TGTGCCAGCAGCCATGAGGCTGAGCAGTTCTTC,CASSHEAEQFF
-,TRBV29-1,TRBD1,TRBJ2-5,TGCAGCGTAGAAGGCACAGGGGAATCTCAAGAGACCCAGTACTTC,CSVEGTGESQETQYF
-,TRBV5-8,-,TRBJ2-3,TGTGCCAGCAGATGGGGGCTTAATACGCAGTATTTT,CASRWGLNTQYF
-,TRBV28,-,TRBJ1-4,TGTGCCAGCAGTTTATCTAGGGGGTTTGCAACTAATGAAAAACTGTTTTTT,CASSLSRGFATNEKLFF
few,TRBV7-2,-,TRBJ2-2,TGTGCCAGCAGCAGAAGTCCGACAGGGAACACCGGGGAGCTGTTTTTT,CASSRSPTGNTGELFF
-,TRBV7-3,-,TRBJ2-7,TGTGCCAGCAGCTTATCCTCGACGGGTACCTACGAGCAGTACTTC,CASSLSSTGTYEQYF
few,TRBV10-1,TRBD1,TRBJ1-1,TGCGCCAGCAGTCTACCCCAACAGGGGATGAACACTGAAGCTTTCTTT,CASSLPQQGMNTEAFF
-,TRBV6-4,-,TRBJ1-1,TGTGCCAGCCCTTCAGGGGTGGTGGGCACTGAAGCTTTCTTT,CASPSGVVGTEAFF
-,TRBV7-2,-,TRBJ1-1,TGTGCCAGCAGCTTAGGAGGTAGCACTGAAGCTTTCTTT,CASSLGGSTEAFF
-,TRBV2,TRBD1,TRBJ1-1,TGTGCCAGCAGTGACCCGACAGGGAGCCTCCACTTGACTGAAGCTTTCTTT,CASSDPTGSLHLTEAFF
-,TRBV10-1,TRBD1,TRBJ1-2,TGCGCCAGCAGTGTTGACAGGGACTATGGCTACACCTTC,CASSVDRDYGYTF
few,TRBV7-3,TRBD1,TRBJ1-1,TGTGCCAGCAGCTCCGGGACAGGGGGCGCGAAGAACACTGAAGCTTTCTTT,CASSSGTGGAKNTEAFF
-,TRBV6-6,-,TRBJ1-2,TGTGCCAGCAGTCCGACAGCCGCTAACTATGGCTACACCTTC,CASSPTAANYGYTF
-,TRBV5-4,-,TRBJ2-2,TGTGCCAGCAGCTTCATGGGACTTAGTACCGCCGGGGAGCTGTTTTTT,CASSFMGLSTAGELFF
-,TRBV7-6,TRBD2,TRBJ2-5,TGTGCCAGCAGCTTAGTCCCCGCGGGAGGGGAGGAGACCCAGTACTTC,CASSLVPAGGEETQYF
-,TRBV5-1,-,TRBJ2-1,TGCGCCAGCAGCAGAGGCAGGGGGGAGTTCAATGAGCAGTTCTTC,CASSRGRGEFNEQFF
once,TRBV6-5,TRBD1,TRBJ1-1,TGTGCCAGCAGTTCCCGGGACAGGAACACTGAAGCTTTCTTT,CASSSRDRNTEAFF
-,TRBV5-1,TRBD2,TRBJ2-5,TGCGCCAGCAGCTTGACCTTAACTAGCGATGAGACCCAGTACTTC,CASSLTLTSDETQYF
-,TRBV7-3,-,TRBJ2-2,TGTGCCAGCAGCTTAATAGGGGTTAGCACCGGGGAGCTGTTTTTT,CASSLIGVSTGELFF
-,TRBV29-1,-,TRBJ1-1,TGCAGCGTTGACAGGGGAATGAACACTGAAGCTTTCTTT,CSVDRGMNTEAFF
-,TRBV7-9,-,TRBJ2-1,TGTGCCAGCAGCCGACCCAGTCTAAGGAGCTCCTACAATGAGCAGTTCTTC,CASSRPSLRSSYNEQFF
-,TRBV3-1/TRBV3-2,-,TRBJ1-1,TGTGCCAGCAGCCCCTCAGGGCGGAACACTGAAGCTTTCTTT,CASSPSGRNTEAFF
once,TRBV11-2,TRBD1,TRBJ1-4,TGTGCCAGCAGCTTCTCCGGGACAGGGAGGGGACTGTTTTTT,CASSFSGTGRGLFF